One sample yielded the 15 T cell receptor beta chains listed below, sequenced in a study of shared clonotypes between healthy human individuals (dated by TCRdb to 2018 to 2021). CD8 naive samples were obtained by positive selection for CCR7 among CD45RO-negative cells, yielding a CD45RA+CCR7+ population from which TemRA cells were excluded. Receptors were amplified or captured by the immunoSEQ multiplex PCR assay. Entries here come from immuneACCESS through TCRdb and include only in-frame sequences with V and J called. Some clones fail to appear in such tables; in the studies checked, an unresolved V gene covers under half of the shortfall, and the cause of the remainder is unknown. The sample includes approximately 600,000 clones, with 85% to 95% observed a single time. The leading ten clones occupy over 0.1% of the sample. Sequenced sample: naive CD8+ T cells sorted from blood. Taken with the paper, the label for cell subset or site translates to: CD45RA+CCR7+. The receptors derive from a woman aged 30 to 39 in good health.

The chain carries TRBV6-6 and TRBJ2-7; D gene uncertain. CDR3 size: 13 residues. The V gene's germline CDR1 is MNHNY and CDR2 SVGAGI (reference sequence). V shed 7 bases and J shed 1 base, with 11 bases lying between them. The CDR3 nucleotides are TGTGCCAGCATAGGCGGAACATCCTACGAGCAGTACTTC. Its translation is CASIGGTSYEQYF.

The V call is TRBV27, the J call TRBJ2-7; D possibly corresponds to TRBD2 (6 bases). V lost 2 bases to trimming and J lost 5 bases, with 13 bases between them. The CDR3 loop spans 14 amino acids. CDR1 MNHEY and CDR2 SMNVEV come from the germline V gene (reference sequence). The CDR3 protein is CASSLRDSTHEQYF. In nucleotides, the CDR3 is TGTGCCAGCAGTTTAAGGGACTCCACCCACGAGCAGTACTTC.

V usage is TRBV9 and J usage is TRBJ2-7; 7 bases map to TRBD2. The CDR3 spans 16 residues. Germline values: CDR1 SGDLS, CDR2 YYNGEE. The junction had 9 bases not matched to a gene; V was cut back by 3 bases and J by 0 bases. CDR3 sequence reads: CASSAHGGGTSYEQYF. The CDR3 coding sequence is TGTGCCAGCAGCGCCCATGGGGGGGGGACCTCCTACGAGCAGTACTTC.

Comment on this clone: The same CDR3 is also encoded by other DNA sequences in this sample. The chain combines TRBV9 with TRBJ1-1, with D uncertain. The CDR3 loop spans 13 amino acids. CDR1 is SGDLS and CDR2 is YYNGEE in the germline V gene. Between the trimmed V and J ends, which lost 0 bases and 4 bases, there was a span of 7 bases. CDR3: CASSVAWGTEAFF. The CDR3 bases are TGTGCCAGCAGCGTAGCCTGGGGCACTGAAGCTTTCTTT.

V and J are TRBV9 and TRBJ2-1, with TRBD1 identical over 10 bases. Germline CDR1 and CDR2: SGDLS and YYNGEE. The ends lost 3 bases at V and 8 bases at J; junction bases unmatched: 14. This CDR3 region has 17 residues. CDR3 sequence (DNA): TGTGCCAGCAGCGACCGGGACAGGGGACCGCTTTGGTATGAGCAGTTCTTC. Translated: CASSDRDRGPLWYEQFF.

CDR3 bases: TGTGCCAGCAGGGAGAGAGGGGGTCTGTCTGAAGCTTTCTTT. Protein product: CASRERGGLSEAFF. The chain recombines TRBV7-9 with TRBJ1-1; the D gene is possibly TRBD1 (6 bases). The V and J ends lost 6 bases and 6 bases respectively, with 17 bases between them. Germline CDR1 and CDR2: SEHNR and FQNEAQ (reference sequence). This CDR3 spans 14 amino acids.

The chain is built from TRBV5-1 and TRBJ2-5; TRBD2 matches 9 bases. The CDR3 loop spans 14 amino acids. With 4 bases clipped from V and 1 base from J, the junction kept 2 bases outside the gene matches. Germline V gives CDR1 SGHRS, CDR2 YFSETQ. The CDR3 loop is CASSRGLAQETQYF. CDR3 coding DNA: TGCGCCAGCAGCAGGGGACTAGCCCAAGAGACCCAGTACTTC.

This clone came up once. J is TRBJ1-2 and V is TRBV18; D gene ambiguous. V lost 2 bases, J lost 2 bases, and 9 bases lay in between. CDR3 size: 14 residues. Per germline, CDR1 KGHSH and CDR2 LQKENI. CDR3 protein: CASSPSETNYGYTF. For the CDR3, the DNA is TGTGCCAGCTCACCATCGGAGACAAACTATGGCTACACCTTC.

The chain is built from TRBV16 and TRBJ2-7, with no clear D. V gave up 2 bases and J gave up 1 base, with 9 bases separating them. Germline-derived CDR1 and CDR2 are KGHSY and FQNENV. This CDR3 is 14 amino acids long. CDR3: CASSQPQTSYEQYF. DNA for the CDR3: TGTGCCAGCAGCCAACCACAGACATCCTACGAGCAGTACTTC.

The chain joins TRBV11-2 to TRBJ2-1; D gene uncertain. CDR1 and CDR2 (germline): SGHAT, FQNNGV. Trimming shortened V by 6 bases and J by 5 bases, and 17 bases separated the two germline ends. CDR3 length: 15 amino acids. The CDR3 region has the DNA TGTGCCAGCAGTCCCCGGACGGAACCCCACAATGAGCAGTTCTTC. This codes for CASSPRTEPHNEQFF.

The chain has TRBV2 and TRBJ2-7; D is unclear. The V and J ends lost 7 bases and 3 bases respectively, with 7 bases between them. Per germline, CDR1 SNHLY and CDR2 FYNNEI. The CDR3 sequence is 11 residues long. The CDR3 nucleotides are TGTGCCAGCAACATAAACTACGAGCAGTACTTC. Its translation: CASNINYEQYF.

V is TRBV30 and J is TRBJ2-1, with 8 bases fitting TRBD2. The CDR3 sequence is 14 residues long. Losses at the gene ends were 2 bases for V and 0 bases for J; bases not matched to a gene: 0. Per germline, CDR1 GTSNPN and CDR2 SVGIG (reference sequence). The CDR3 DNA sequence: TGTGCCTGGAGTACTAGCGGCTCCTACAATGAGCAGTTCTTC. Translating gives CAWSTSGSYNEQFF.

The V call is TRBV7-9, the J call TRBJ2-7; TRBD1 matches 8 bases. This CDR3 has 13 residues. The germline V gene encodes CDR1 SEHNR and CDR2 FQNEAQ (reference sequence). J gave up 4 bases and V 5 bases, and 4 bases lay outside the gene matches. The CDR3 loop reads CASSTQGAYEQYF. For the CDR3, the DNA is TGTGCCAGCAGCACCCAGGGGGCGTACGAGCAGTACTTC.

Comments on this clone: Other DNA sequences in this sample translate to the same CDR3. The chain carries TRBV29-1 and TRBJ2-1; maybe TRBD2 (5 bases). V was pared by 3 bases and J by 7 bases, with 10 bases between. This CDR3 has 12 residues. Germline V gene data show CDR1 as SQVTM and CDR2 as ANQGSEA. As DNA, the CDR3 is TGCAGCGTTGAGGATTCGGGGAATGAGCAGTTCTTC. It is translated as CSVEDSGNEQFF.

V is TRBV5-5 and J is TRBJ2-7; D is uncertain. Germline-derived CDR1 and CDR2 are SGHKS and YYEKEE (reference sequence). V lost 2 bases to trimming and J lost 2 bases, with 11 bases between them. The CDR3 has 14 amino acids. The CDR3 here is CASSLDVTPYEQYF. CDR3 coding DNA: TGTGCCAGCAGCTTAGACGTGACCCCCTACGAGCAGTACTTC.